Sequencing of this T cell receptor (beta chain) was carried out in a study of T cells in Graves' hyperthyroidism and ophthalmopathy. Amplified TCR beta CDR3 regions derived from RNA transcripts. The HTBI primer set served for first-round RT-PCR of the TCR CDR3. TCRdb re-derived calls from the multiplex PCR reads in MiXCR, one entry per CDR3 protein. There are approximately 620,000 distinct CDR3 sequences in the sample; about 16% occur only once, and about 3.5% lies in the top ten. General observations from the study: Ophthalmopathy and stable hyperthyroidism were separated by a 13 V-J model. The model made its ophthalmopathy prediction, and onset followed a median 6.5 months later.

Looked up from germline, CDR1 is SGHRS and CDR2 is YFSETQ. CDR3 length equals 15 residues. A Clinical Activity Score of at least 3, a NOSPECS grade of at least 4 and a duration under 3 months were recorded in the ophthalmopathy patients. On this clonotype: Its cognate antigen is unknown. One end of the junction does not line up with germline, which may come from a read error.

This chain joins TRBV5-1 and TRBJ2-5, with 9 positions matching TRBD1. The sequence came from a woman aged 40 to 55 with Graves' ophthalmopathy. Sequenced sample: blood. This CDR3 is CAGSLHRGLQETQYF. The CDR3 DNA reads TGCGCCGGCAGCCTGCACAGGGGGCTACAAGAGACCCAGTACTTC. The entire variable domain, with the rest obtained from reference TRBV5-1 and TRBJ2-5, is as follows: KAGVTQTPRYLIKTRGQQVTLSCSPISGHRSVSWYQQTPGQGLQFLFEYFSETQRNKGNFPGRFSGRQFSNSRSEMNVSTLELGDSALYLCAGSLHRGLQETQYFGPGTRLLVL.